The rows below give T cell receptor beta chains drawn from one sample of a study of graft-versus-host responses after intestinal transplantation. The data were produced by immunoSEQ multiplex PCR, yet TCRdb's version contains in-frame clones alone and is incomplete. The sample gives approximately 18,000 clones, around 93% of which show up once; more than 0.6% is in the top ten. The sequenced sample was PBMCs, obtained 23 days after intestinal transplant. Receptors originate from a human patient who received an intestinal transplant, so some T cells may come from the graft donor. The CDR3 runs from the conserved cysteine through the conserved F or W. Each record gives: V gene, D gene, clone size, J gene, CDR3 protein, CDR3 DNA. A D gene is named only where the DNA matches it firmly. Some rows mark clone size as missing; the rest say once, few, many or name a class of expanded clone.

V: TRBV7-6; D: TRBD1; size: .; J: TRBJ1-1; CDR3: CASSPGQGETATEAFF; DNA: TGTGCCAGCAGCCCGGGACAGGGGGAGACCGCCACTGAAGCTTTCTTT
V: TRBV28; D: .; size: .; J: TRBJ2-3; CDR3: CASISGFSDTQYF; DNA: TGTGCCAGCATCTCGGGGTTTTCAGATACGCAGTATTTT
V: TRBV5-1; D: TRBD2; size: .; J: TRBJ2-3; CDR3: CASNPGLAGNTDTQYF; DNA: TGCGCCAGCAACCCGGGACTAGCGGGGAACACAGATACGCAGTATTTT
V: TRBV23-1; D: TRBD1; size: .; J: TRBJ1-1; CDR3: CASSQLFKGAGTEAFF; DNA: TGCGCCAGCAGTCAACTCTTTAAGGGGGCGGGCACTGAAGCTTTCTTT
V: TRBV7-8; D: .; size: .; J: TRBJ2-5; CDR3: CASSLWRGLQETQYF; DNA: TGTGCCAGCAGCTTATGGAGGGGCCTACAAGAGACCCAGTACTTC
V: TRBV18; D: .; size: .; J: TRBJ1-2; CDR3: CASSPKLAGGYTF; DNA: TGTGCCAGCTCACCAAAGCTGGCTGGGGGCTACACCTTC
V: TRBV5-1; D: .; size: .; J: TRBJ1-1; CDR3: CASSLAITTEAFF; DNA: TGCGCCAGCAGCTTAGCCATAACAACTGAAGCTTTCTTT
V: TRBV27; D: .; size: .; J: TRBJ2-1; CDR3: CASSLWGPTYNEQFF; DNA: TGTGCCAGCAGTTTATGGGGGCCGACCTACAATGAGCAGTTCTTC
V: TRBV14; D: TRBD2; size: .; J: TRBJ2-1; CDR3: CASSQLAGPYNEQFF; DNA: TGTGCCAGCAGCCAACTAGCGGGTCCCTACAATGAGCAGTTCTTC
V: TRBV7-3; D: TRBD2; size: .; J: TRBJ2-2; CDR3: CASSPGTTRELFF; DNA: TGTGCCAGCAGCCCCGGGACTACCAGGGAGCTGTTTTTT
V: TRBV6-9; D: TRBD2; size: .; J: TRBJ2-5; CDR3: CASSPGLPETQYF; DNA: TGTGCCAGCAGTCCGGGACTACCGGAGACCCAGTACTTC
V: TRBV6-1; D: .; size: .; J: TRBJ2-1; CDR3: CASSLREWDNEQFF; DNA: TGTGCCAGCAGTCTCCGGGAGTGGGACAATGAGCAGTTCTTC
V: TRBV7-9; D: TRBD1; size: .; J: TRBJ1-4; CDR3: CASRQTGTGFTTNEKLFF; DNA: TGTGCCAGCAGACAAACCGGGACAGGGTTTACGACTAATGAAAAACTGTTTTTT
V: TRBV27; D: .; size: .; J: TRBJ2-3; CDR3: CASSLGVASTDTQYF; DNA: TGTGCCAGCAGCCTGGGGGTAGCCAGCACAGATACGCAGTATTTT
V: TRBV27; D: TRBD2; size: once; J: TRBJ2-7; CDR3: CASSRNLAGGVYEQYF; DNA: TGTGCCAGCAGTCGAAATCTAGCGGGGGGGGTCTACGAGCAGTACTTC
V: TRBV4-3; D: TRBD2; size: .; J: TRBJ2-3; CDR3: CASSQDQAGGPTDTQYF; DNA: TGCGCCAGCAGCCAAGATCAGGCGGGGGGGCCCACAGATACGCAGTATTTT
V: TRBV7-2; D: .; size: .; J: TRBJ1-1; CDR3: CASSFSYRNTEAFF; DNA: TGTGCCAGCAGCTTCTCTTACAGGAACACTGAAGCTTTCTTT
V: TRBV7-9; D: .; size: .; J: TRBJ1-4; CDR3: CASSLESGLGEKLFF; DNA: TGTGCCAGCAGCTTAGAATCGGGGTTGGGGGAAAAACTGTTTTTT
V: TRBV5-1; D: .; size: .; J: TRBJ2-1; CDR3: CASSLETTWPIEQFF; DNA: TGCGCCAGCAGCTTGGAAACGACCTGGCCGATAGAGCAGTTCTTC
V: TRBV27; D: .; size: .; J: TRBJ1-1; CDR3: CASRKGNTEAFF; DNA: TGTGCCAGCAGGAAGGGGAACACTGAAGCTTTCTTT
V: TRBV28; D: TRBD2; size: .; J: TRBJ2-1; CDR3: CASSPRSGRARDEQFF; DNA: TGTGCCAGCAGTCCCCGTAGCGGGAGGGCCAGGGATGAGCAGTTCTTC
V: TRBV18; D: TRBD2; size: .; J: TRBJ2-7; CDR3: CASSPVAGVSPSEQYF; DNA: TGTGCCAGCTCACCCGTAGCGGGAGTATCCCCTAGCGAGCAGTACTTC
V: TRBV6-1; D: .; size: .; J: TRBJ2-3; CDR3: CASSFDQGIDTQYF; DNA: TGTGCCAGCAGTTTTGACCAGGGGATCGATACGCAGTATTTT
V: TRBV15; D: .; size: once; J: TRBJ2-7; CDR3: CATSRIGSYEQYF; DNA: TGTGCCACCAGCAGAATCGGCTCCTACGAGCAGTACTTC
V: TRBV2; D: TRBD1; size: .; J: TRBJ1-5; CDR3: CASLDRANQPQHF; DNA: TGTGCCAGCCTGGACAGGGCCAATCAGCCCCAGCATTTT
V: TRBV28; D: .; size: .; J: TRBJ2-7; CDR3: CASTHRDLGRSYEQYF; DNA: TGTGCCAGCACTCACCGGGACCTCGGACGGTCTTACGAGCAGTACTTC
V: TRBV18; D: TRBD1; size: .; J: TRBJ1-1; CDR3: CASSPSWTGFTEAFF; DNA: TGTGCCAGCTCACCGTCATGGACAGGGTTCACTGAAGCTTTCTTT
V: TRBV19; D: .; size: .; J: TRBJ2-1; CDR3: CASSIPVYNEQFF; DNA: TGTGCCAGTAGTATTCCGGTTTACAATGAGCAGTTCTTC
V: TRBV15; D: .; size: .; J: TRBJ1-5; CDR3: CATSIGAGRNQPQHF; DNA: TGTGCCACCAGCATAGGGGCAGGGCGTAATCAGCCCCAGCATTTT
V: TRBV13; D: .; size: .; J: TRBJ2-5; CDR3: CASSQRLMGFRETQYF; DNA: TGTGCCAGCAGCCAACGCCTGATGGGTTTCAGGGAGACCCAGTACTTC
V: TRBV9; D: .; size: .; J: TRBJ1-2; CDR3: CASSVSEDYGYTF; DNA: TGTGCCAGCAGCGTTTCAGAGGACTATGGCTACACCTTC
V: TRBV2; D: TRBD1; size: .; J: TRBJ1-5; CDR3: CASRERQGSNQPQHF; DNA: TGTGCCAGCAGGGAACGACAGGGTAGCAATCAGCCCCAGCATTTT
V: TRBV27; D: .; size: .; J: TRBJ2-1; CDR3: CASSLPDNEQFF; DNA: TGTGCCAGCAGTTTGCCCGACAATGAGCAGTTCTTC